One and the same sample provided the 21 T cell receptor beta chains below, sequenced in a study of blood T cell repertoires in COVID-19. The method was immunoSEQ multiplex PCR; TCRdb's version includes in-frame clones alone and lacks a portion of them. The data show about 23,000 clones, with roughly four fifths seen just once and over 45% held by the top ten. Sequenced input: peripheral blood. The origin of the receptors is a man in his sixties or seventies with acute or convalescent COVID-19.

This clone was seen only a few times. The chain uses TRBV10-3 and TRBJ1-2; D gene uncertain. The germline CDR1 and CDR2 sequences are ENHRY and SYGVKD. The CDR3 sequence is 14 residues long. V was pared by 0 bases and J by 6 bases, with 11 bases between. For the CDR3, the DNA is TGTGCCATCAGTGAGTCCTTGAAACCGGATGGCTACACCTTC. This sequence encodes CAISESLKPDGYTF.

The rearrangement joins TRBV7-9 to TRBJ2-1; TRBD2 might be the D (6 bases). The CDR3 is 12 amino acids. Germline assignment: CDR1 SEHNR and CDR2 FQNEAQ (reference sequence). The V and J ends lost 5 bases and 9 bases respectively, with 11 bases between them. The CDR3 region has the DNA TGTGCCAGCAGCGTGGGACTGGGTGAGCAGTTCTTC. Protein sequence: CASSVGLGEQFF.

The genes are TRBV30 and TRBJ1-4, with TRBD1 matching over 7 bases. The CDR3 spans 14 residues. J was trimmed by 7 bases and V by 2 bases; bases with no gene match: 7. The germline CDR1 and CDR2 sequences are GTSNPN and SVGIG (reference sequence). The CDR3 DNA is TGTGCCTGGAGTCCAGGACAGGCGGGTGAAAAACTGTTTTTT. It encodes CAWSPGQAGEKLFF.

This clone has more than one count but fewer than ten. J is TRBJ2-1 and V is TRBV6-2 or TRBV6-3, with D unresolved. The CDR3 runs to 13 residues. Germline CDR1 reads MNHEY; CDR2 reads SVGEGT. Deletions cut 3 bases from V and 7 bases from J, with 10 bases between. This CDR3 reads CASSYNPGNEQFF. For the CDR3, the DNA is TGTGCCAGCAGTTATAACCCAGGTAATGAGCAGTTCTTC.

This rearrangement joins TRBV7-2 to TRBJ2-7, with D unclear. V shed 7 bases and J shed 1 base, with 14 bases lying between them. Germline CDR1 SGHTA, CDR2 FQGNSA. CDR3 length: 14 residues. CDR3 region: CASNQDGRSYEQYF. DNA of the CDR3: TGTGCCAGCAACCAGGATGGGCGTTCCTACGAGCAGTACTTC.

The chain recombines TRBV7-2 with TRBJ2-5; D call uncertain. The germline gives CDR1 SGHTA, CDR2 FQGNSA. This CDR3 spans 13 amino acids. The ends were cut back, 5 bases at V and 7 bases at J, with 14 bases in the middle. The CDR3 reads CASSNTPGLTQYF. CDR3 DNA sequence: TGTGCCAGCAGCAACACTCCCGGGTTGACCCAGTACTTC.

This rearrangement joins TRBV6-6 to TRBJ2-5; D call uncertain. CDR1 and CDR2 (germline): MNHNY, SVGAGI (reference sequence). The V end was cut by 10 bases, the J end by 0 bases, with 15 bases between. This CDR3 has 14 residues. CDR3 in amino acids: CATTETSYQETQYF. CDR3 in DNA: TGTGCCACAACAGAAACTTCGTACCAAGAGACCCAGTACTTC.

In nucleotides, the CDR3 is TGTGCCAGCAGACTGGTGGGGACAGGACCTTATGGCTACACCTTC. This sequence encodes CASRLVGTGPYGYTF. J is TRBJ1-2 and V is TRBV27, with TRBD1 matching over 8 bases. The junction had 11 bases not matched to a gene; V was cut back by 6 bases and J by 5 bases. This CDR3 comprises 15 residues. Germline CDR1 is MNHEY and CDR2 is SMNVEV (reference sequence).

The genes are TRBV5-1 and TRBJ2-3, with no clear D. V was cut by 8 bases and J by 0 bases, with 10 bases left in between. The CDR3 has 13 residues. CDR1 and CDR2 (germline): SGHRS, YFSETQ. CDR3 amino acids: CASFTRSTDTQYF. CDR3 bases: TGCGCCAGTTTCACGAGGAGCACAGATACGCAGTATTTT.

The V gene is TRBV7-9, the J gene TRBJ2-4; 8 bases align to TRBD1. Unmatched junction bases numbered 6, after V lost 5 bases and J lost 9 bases. This CDR3 has 13 amino acids. Germline assignment: CDR1 SEHNR and CDR2 FQNEAQ (reference sequence). The CDR3 coding sequence is TGTGCCAGCAGCCCAGACAGGGGAGCCATTCAGTACTTC. Translating gives CASSPDRGAIQYF.

This clone was detected only once. The gene calls are TRBV5-1 and TRBJ2-3, with D tentatively TRBD2 (6 bases). V was pared by 0 bases and J by 2 bases, with 10 bases between. The CDR3 is 15 amino acids. The germline V gene has CDR1 SGHRS and CDR2 YFSETQ. CDR3 sequence reads: CASSLGTTDTDTQYF. The CDR3 bases are TGCGCCAGCAGCTTGGGGACTACCGACACAGATACGCAGTATTTT.

J is TRBJ2-5 and V is TRBV3-1 (or the pseudogene TRBV3-2); D might be TRBD2 (5 bases). Germline V CDR1 and CDR2: LGHDT, YNNKEL (reference sequence). Deletions cut 6 bases from V and 5 bases from J, with 13 bases between. The CDR3 loop spans 13 amino acids. CDR3 in amino acids: CASRLTSGETQYF. CDR3 in DNA: TGTGCCAGCAGACTTACTAGTGGGGAGACCCAGTACTTC.

This chain joins TRBV4-1 and TRBJ1-2; 7 bases match TRBD1. CDR1 MGHRA and CDR2 YSYEKL come from the germline V gene. The CDR3 runs to 15 residues. V shed 3 bases, J shed 7 bases, and the junction held 11 bases outside the gene matches. The CDR3 sequence is CASSHGLGQDSGYTF. The CDR3 DNA follows: TGCGCCAGCAGCCATGGGCTCGGACAGGACTCTGGCTACACCTTC.

V gene TRBV7-3 combines with J gene TRBJ1-3, with D possibly being TRBD1 (6 bases). V lost 5 bases and J 1 base, leaving 12 bases between the germline ends. The CDR3 totals 15 residues. Germline CDR1 reads SGHTA; CDR2 reads FQGTGA. CDR3 bases: TGTGCCAGCAGCCCGGGGACAAGATCTGGAAACACCATATATTTT. Residues: CASSPGTRSGNTIYF.

The rearrangement joins TRBV30 to TRBJ1-4; 8 positions agree with TRBD1. Losses at the gene ends were 0 bases for V and 8 bases for J; bases not matched to a gene: 11. Germline CDR1 reads GTSNPN; CDR2 reads SVGIG (reference sequence). The CDR3 runs 16 residues. The DNA for the CDR3 is TGTGCCTGGAGTGTCGGGACAGGCTGGGCGAGAGAAAAACTGTTTTTT. Its translation is CAWSVGTGWAREKLFF.

V usage is TRBV6-2 or TRBV6-3 and J usage is TRBJ1-3; possible D gene TRBD1, 5 bases. Germline assignment: CDR1 MNHEY and CDR2 SVGEGT. Between the trimmed V and J ends, which lost 5 bases and 4 bases, there was a span of 9 bases. The CDR3 is 13 amino acids. The CDR3 DNA reads as TGTGCCAGCAGTACCTCAGGGGGAAACACCATATATTTT. Translated, it gives CASSTSGGNTIYF.

The gene calls are TRBV7-3 and TRBJ2-7; TRBD2 matches at 8 bases. CDR3 size: 13 residues. The germline V gene encodes CDR1 SGHTA and CDR2 FQGTGA. Trimming at V came to 1 base and at J to 5 bases, leaving 1 base not matched to a gene. In DNA form, the CDR3 reads TGTGCCAGCAGCTTAAACGGGAGGGACGAGCAGTACTTC. It yields the protein CASSLNGRDEQYF.

This clone was found once. J is TRBJ1-1 and V is TRBV28; D is perhaps TRBD1 (5 bases). Per the germline V gene, CDR1 is MDHEN and CDR2 is SYDVKM. The V and J ends lost 6 bases and 11 bases respectively, with 16 bases between them. This CDR3 is built from 12 residues. CDR3 region: CASSPNRYRAFF. CDR3 nucleotide sequence: TGTGCCAGCAGCCCTAACAGGTATAGGGCTTTCTTT.

The chain combines TRBV19 with TRBJ1-2; D gene ambiguous. Trimming shortened V by 1 base and J by 12 bases, and 15 bases separated the two germline ends. Germline loops: CDR1 LNHDA, CDR2 SQIVND (reference sequence). This CDR3 has 13 residues. The chain's CDR3 is CASSIASYGFHTF. In DNA, the CDR3 is TGTGCCAGTAGTATAGCGTCCTACGGGTTCCACACCTTC.

The chain combines TRBV7-9 with TRBJ1-2; 7 bases map to TRBD1. After removal of 7 bases from V and 4 bases from J, the junction contained 12 bases not matched to a gene. CDR1 is SEHNR and CDR2 is FQNEAQ in the germline V gene (reference sequence). The CDR3 has 15 residues. The CDR3 protein is CASNISRDRSYGYTF. Written as DNA, the CDR3 is TGTGCCAGCAACATCTCCCGGGACAGAAGCTATGGCTACACCTTC.

CDR3 protein: CASSLGLAGTDTQYF. CDR3 in DNA: TGCGCCAGCAGCTTGGGACTAGCGGGCACAGATACGCAGTATTTT. V is TRBV5-1 and J is TRBJ2-3; 9 nucleotides match TRBD2. Germline trimming cut 0 bases from V and 1 base from J; bases unmatched to any gene: 0. This CDR3 has 15 residues. CDR1 SGHRS and CDR2 YFSETQ come from the germline V gene.